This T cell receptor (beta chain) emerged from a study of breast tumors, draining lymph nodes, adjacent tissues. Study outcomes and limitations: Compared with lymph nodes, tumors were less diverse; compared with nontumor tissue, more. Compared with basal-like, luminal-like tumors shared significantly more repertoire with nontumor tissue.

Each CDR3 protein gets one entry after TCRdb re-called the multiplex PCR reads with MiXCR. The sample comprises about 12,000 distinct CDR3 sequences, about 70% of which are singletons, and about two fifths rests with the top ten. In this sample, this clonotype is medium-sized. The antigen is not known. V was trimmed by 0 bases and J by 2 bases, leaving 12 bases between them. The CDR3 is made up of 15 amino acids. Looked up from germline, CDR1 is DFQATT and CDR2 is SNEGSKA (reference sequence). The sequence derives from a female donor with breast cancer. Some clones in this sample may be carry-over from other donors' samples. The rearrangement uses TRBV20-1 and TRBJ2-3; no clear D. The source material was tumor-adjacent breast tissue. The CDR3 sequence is CSARDQRRNTDTQYF. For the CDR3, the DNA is TGCAGTGCTAGAGATCAAAGGCGAAACACAGATACGCAGTATTTT.